The 9 T cell receptor beta chains listed next were all sequenced from one sample in a study of cytomegalovirus exposure and HLA in healthy donors. The table came from immunoSEQ multiplex PCR; TCRdb's copy has only in-frame clones and leaves some out. The sample has 200,000 to 250,000 clones; roughly 90% are singletons. The source material was PBMCs. The receptor set was obtained from a young man in good health and CMV-seropositive.

The V call is TRBV30, the J call TRBJ2-2, with a weak D call TRBD1 (5 bases). V dropped 1 base and J dropped 3 bases, with 12 bases sitting between them. Per germline, CDR1 GTSNPN and CDR2 SVGIG (reference sequence). This CDR3 is 15 amino acids long. CDR3 region: CAWSGKGRDTGELFF. The CDR3 DNA is TGTGCCTGGAGTGGAAAGGGGCGCGACACCGGGGAGCTGTTTTTT.

J is TRBJ2-7 and V is TRBV5-1, with 10 bases identical to TRBD2. The CDR3 extends over 15 amino acids. The ends lost 4 bases at V and 0 bases at J; junction bases unmatched: 4. Germline lookup yields CDR1 SGHRS and CDR2 YFSETQ. CDR3 sequence: CASSISSGSSYEQYF. CDR3 coding DNA: TGCGCCAGCAGCATATCTAGCGGGAGCTCCTACGAGCAGTACTTC. Using reference TRBV5-1 and TRBJ2-7 for the parts outside the CDR3, the full variable domain is KAGVTQTPRYLIKTRGQQVTLSCSPISGHRSVSWYQQTPGQGLQFLFEYFSETQRNKGNFPGRFSGRQFSNSRSEMNVSTLELGDSALYLCASSISSGSSYEQYFGPGTRLTVT.

Written as DNA, the CDR3 is TGTGCCAGCAGTCTAGCCCCGGACAGGGGCGGAGGTGAAGCTTTCTTT. This encodes CASSLAPDRGGGEAFF. This chain joins TRBV27 and TRBJ1-1, with TRBD1 matching 9 bases. Germline V gives CDR1 MNHEY, CDR2 SMNVEV (reference sequence). The CDR3 is made up of 16 amino acids. V was clipped by 5 bases and J by 7 bases; unmatched bases: 14.

J is TRBJ2-1 and V is TRBV11-2; 9 bases align to TRBD2. Germline values: CDR1 SGHAT, CDR2 FQNNGV. Unmatched junction bases numbered 5, after V lost 2 bases and J lost 3 bases. CDR3 length equals 16 residues. CDR3 nucleotide sequence: TGTGCCAGCAGCTTATTAGCGGGAGTTCACTACAATGAGCAGTTCTTC. This gives the protein CASSLLAGVHYNEQFF.

The V call is TRBV28, the J call TRBJ2-7; 10 positions agree with TRBD2. The V gene's germline CDR1 is MDHEN and CDR2 SYDVKM. The CDR3 contains 16 residues. V shed 7 bases, J shed 5 bases, and the junction held 14 bases outside the gene matches. The CDR3 spells CASTFVAGGIQDEQYF. The CDR3 nucleotides read TGTGCCAGCACCTTCGTAGCGGGAGGAATTCAGGACGAGCAGTACTTC.

V gene TRBV2 combines with J gene TRBJ2-4; 9 bases line up with TRBD1. CDR3 length: 14 amino acids. V was pared by 7 bases and J by 8 bases, with 9 bases of the junction left unmatched. Germline V gene sequence: CDR1 SNHLY, CDR2 FYNNEI. CDR3 region: CASTDRGLLDIQYF. Here the CDR3 DNA reads TGTGCCAGCACCGACAGGGGGTTGTTAGACATTCAGTACTTC.

In this sample, this clone turned up a few times. The chain recombines TRBV19 with TRBJ1-5; D unresolved. Per the germline V gene, CDR1 is LNHDA and CDR2 is SQIVND (reference sequence). V was cut by 6 bases and J by 5 bases, with 11 bases left in between. This CDR3 is built from 13 residues. The CDR3 loop is CASSLARDQPQHF. CDR3 sequence (DNA): TGTGCCAGTAGCTTAGCTCGGGATCAGCCCCAGCATTTT.

The genes are TRBV18 and TRBJ1-1, with D unresolved. The CDR3 covers 11 residues. V lost 2 bases, J lost 7 bases, and 5 bases lay in between. The V gene's germline CDR1 is KGHSH and CDR2 LQKENI. In DNA, the CDR3 is TGTGCCAGCTCACCAGGGTTTGAAGCTTTCTTT. It translates to CASSPGFEAFF.

The rearrangement uses TRBV7-6 and TRBJ2-7; a possible D gene is TRBD2 (5 bases). V lost 2 bases to trimming and J lost 4 bases, with 24 bases between them. The CDR3 has 18 residues. Germline values: CDR1 SGHVS, CDR2 FNYEAQ. CDR3 region: CASSLLAPGPEGSYEQYF. CDR3 coding DNA: TGTGCCAGCAGCTTACTGGCCCCCGGGCCAGAGGGTTCTTACGAGCAGTACTTC.